One and the same sample provided the 25 T cell receptor beta chains below, sequenced in a study of cytomegalovirus exposure and HLA in healthy donors. 13 Jbeta primers and 60 Vbeta primers were used for the PCR. Method: immunoSEQ multiplex PCR; TCRdb's copy keeps in-frame clones and lacks some. The sample holds about 130,000 clones; approximately 80% are singletons and the top ten take around 2.2%. The specimen sequenced was PBMCs. The source is a man between 25 and 39 years old in good health and CMV-seronegative.

The chain recombines TRBV11-2 with TRBJ2-3, with TRBD2 matching over 7 bases. CDR1 and CDR2 (germline): SGHAT, FQNNGV. The V gene end was trimmed by 5 bases and the J gene end by 3 bases; junction bases not matched to a gene: 11. The CDR3 covers 16 residues. The CDR3: CASSIHRTSHTDTQYF. CDR3 DNA sequence: TGTGCCAGCAGCATCCATCGGACTAGTCATACAGATACGCAGTATTTT.

This clone came up once. The chain has TRBV28 and TRBJ2-7; TRBD2 aligns across 8 bases. CDR1 is MDHEN and CDR2 is SYDVKM in the germline V gene. J gave up 3 bases and V 5 bases, and 9 bases lay outside the gene matches. This CDR3 has 15 amino acids. The CDR3 DNA is TGTGCCAGCAGTCCCGGGGGGGGGCCGGGCTACGAGCAGTACTTC. The encoded protein is CASSPGGGPGYEQYF.

V is TRBV29-1 and J is TRBJ1-2, with 7 bases aligning to TRBD1. This CDR3 is built from 13 residues. Germline lookup yields CDR1 SQVTM and CDR2 ANQGSEA. Losses at the gene ends were 7 bases for V and 6 bases for J; bases not matched to a gene: 11. CDR3 nucleotide sequence: TGCAGCGCTGCCGGACTACAGGGGAATGGCTACACCTTC. Its protein product is CSAAGLQGNGYTF.

The chain employs TRBV4-2 and TRBJ1-2, with a weak D call TRBD1 (6 bases). Trimming removed 4 bases at V and 6 bases at J, with 15 bases between. The CDR3 covers 14 residues. Looked up from germline, CDR1 is LGHNA and CDR2 is YNFKEQ. The CDR3 is CASSRSQGGDGYTF. CDR3 nucleotides: TGTGCCAGCAGCCGATCACAGGGAGGGGATGGCTACACCTTC.

The chain has TRBV30 and TRBJ1-2; tentative D call: TRBD1 (5 bases). Trimming removed 8 bases from V and 0 bases from J, with 7 bases in between. This CDR3 contains 11 residues. The germline V gene encodes CDR1 GTSNPN and CDR2 SVGIG (reference sequence). This chain's CDR3 is CALGANYGYTF. CDR3 in DNA: TGTGCCCTAGGGGCTAACTATGGCTACACCTTC. The full variable domain, completed using reference TRBV30 and TRBJ1-2, is SQTIHQWPATLVQPVGSPLSLECTVEGTSNPNLYWYRQAAGRGLQLLFYSVGIGQISSEVPQNLSASRPQDRQFILSSKKLLLSDSGFYLCALGANYGYTFGSGTRLTVV.

The V call is TRBV12-2, the J call TRBJ2-6; the table's D gene call, TRBD1, was not cross checked with the DNA. TRBV12-2 is reported as a pseudogene. The CDR3 has 21 residues. This CDR3 is CASRLVRQGASFRAGANVLTF. The DNA for the CDR3 is TGTGCAAGTCGCTTAGTTCGACAGGGGGCCTCCTTTAGGGCTGGGGCCAACGTCCTGACTTTC.

The CDR3 DNA follows: TGTGCCTGGAGCCGGGACATATCATACGAGCAGTACTTC. It translates to CAWSRDISYEQYF. The rearrangement links TRBV30 to TRBJ2-7; D might be TRBD1 (6 bases). Germline V gene data show CDR1 as GTSNPN and CDR2 as SVGIG (reference sequence). V lost 3 bases to trimming and J lost 4 bases, with 13 bases between them. CDR3 length: 13 amino acids.

The chain employs TRBV9 and TRBJ2-2; no clear D gene. Germline V lookup: CDR1 SGDLS, CDR2 YYNGEE. This CDR3 region has 13 residues. Trimming removed 0 bases from V and 4 bases from J, with 4 bases in between. Written as DNA, the CDR3 is TGTGCCAGCAGCGTAGCTCCCACCGGGGAGCTGTTTTTT. This sequence encodes CASSVAPTGELFF.

This chain uses TRBV5-6 with TRBJ2-7, with 7 bases fitting TRBD2. CDR3 length: 13 amino acids. Germline lookup yields CDR1 SGHDT and CDR2 YYEEEE. Trimming took 3 bases from V and 3 from J; bases not matched to a gene: 3. The CDR3 DNA reads as TGTGCCAGCAGCTCGACTAGCATCTACGAGCAGTACTTC. Translating gives CASSSTSIYEQYF.

The CDR3 region has the DNA TGTGCCAGCAGTTACCAGACAGGGTGGTACCCCACTGAAGCTTTCTTT. It is translated as CASSYQTGWYPTEAFF. The chain recombines TRBV6-6 with TRBJ1-1, with 7 positions matching TRBD1. With V trimmed by 2 bases and J by 4 bases, 10 bases remained unmatched. This CDR3 region has 16 residues. Per germline, CDR1 MNHNY and CDR2 SVGAGI (reference sequence).

The gene calls are TRBV10-3 and TRBJ2-3; D unresolved. Germline values: CDR1 ENHRY, CDR2 SYGVKD. The CDR3 has 13 amino acids. The germline V and J ends were trimmed by 4 bases and 6 bases, with 11 bases remaining between them. CDR3 sequence (DNA): TGTGCCATCAGTGGTGGCCCCAAGGATACGCAGTATTTT. This translates into CAISGGPKDTQYF.

The chain joins TRBV9 to TRBJ1-1; 8 bases agree with TRBD1. The CDR3 length is 17 residues. In germline, CDR1 is SGDLS, CDR2 YYNGEE. The ends lost 0 bases at V and 2 bases at J; junction bases unmatched: 9. CDR3 sequence (DNA): TGTGCCAGCAGCGTAGGTGGCAGGGGGCCCCTTAACACTGAAGCTTTCTTT. It specifies CASSVGGRGPLNTEAFF.

This clone showed up just a few times. This sequence joins TRBV6-5 and TRBJ1-1, with D perhaps TRBD1 (6 bases). Trimming took off 0 bases at V and 13 bases at J, with 15 bases between the two ends. The CDR3 runs to 13 residues. Germline V gene lookup returns CDR1 MNHEY and CDR2 SVGAGI. As DNA, the CDR3 is TGTGCCAGCAGTTACTCCGGCAGGGGCGACGGTTTCTTT. This gives the protein CASSYSGRGDGFF.

This chain connects TRBV27 to TRBJ1-1; D unresolved. Per the germline V gene, CDR1 is MNHEY and CDR2 is SMNVEV (reference sequence). Trimming removed 4 bases from V and 2 bases from J, with 5 bases in between. This CDR3 has 12 residues. CDR3 residues: CASSSSNTEAFF. The CDR3 DNA reads TGTGCCAGCAGTTCTAGTAACACTGAAGCTTTCTTT.

This clone has at least ten counts. The chain links TRBV7-8 to TRBJ2-7; 7 nucleotides match TRBD2. V trimming: 3 bases; J trimming: 2 bases; junction bases outside the gene matches: 4. The CDR3 consists of 14 residues. Germline V gene sequence: CDR1 SGHVS, CDR2 FQNEAQ. CDR3 region: CASSFGGMTYEQYF. The CDR3 bases are TGTGCCAGCAGCTTCGGGGGGATGACCTACGAGCAGTACTTC. The full variable domain, completed using reference TRBV7-8 and TRBJ2-7, is GAGVSQSPRYKVAKRGQDVALRCDPISGHVSLFWYQQALGQGPEFLTYFQNEAQLDKSGLPSDRFFAERPEGSVSTLKIQRTQQEDSAVYLCASSFGGMTYEQYFGPGTRLTVT.

The chain employs TRBV19 and TRBJ2-1, with D maybe TRBD2 (5 bases). The V and J ends lost 4 bases and 9 bases respectively, with 16 bases between them. The CDR3 loop spans 14 amino acids. Germline lookup yields CDR1 LNHDA and CDR2 SQIVND (reference sequence). CDR3 region: CASSSRLARAEQFF. DNA of the CDR3: TGTGCCAGTAGTAGTAGGCTAGCACGGGCTGAGCAGTTCTTC.

With respect to this clone: The same CDR3 arises from other DNA sequences in this sample as well. This chain joins TRBV5-1 and TRBJ2-2; D is perhaps TRBD2 (6 bases). This CDR3 has 15 amino acids. The germline V gene has CDR1 SGHRS and CDR2 YFSETQ. Trimming shortened V by 6 bases and J by 4 bases, and 16 bases separated the two germline ends. CDR3 sequence (DNA): TGCGCCAGCACACACCGGGACTCGAGCACCGGGGAGCTGTTTTTT. Its protein is CASTHRDSSTGELFF.

The rearrangement joins TRBV7-8 to TRBJ2-7, with 8 bases identical to TRBD2. The CDR3 totals 16 residues. The germline V gene encodes CDR1 SGHVS and CDR2 FQNEAQ. The junction had 7 bases not matched to a gene; V was cut back by 1 base and J by 2 bases. CDR3 loop: CASSLVIWTSPYEQYF. The CDR3 DNA sequence: TGTGCCAGCAGCTTAGTGATATGGACTAGCCCCTACGAGCAGTACTTC.

The chain combines TRBV7-2 with TRBJ1-4, with 10 bases identical to TRBD1. This CDR3 spans 15 amino acids. The germline CDR1 and CDR2 sequences are SGHTA and FQGNSA. The ends lost 5 bases at V and 7 bases at J; junction bases unmatched: 7. CDR3 residues: CASSPDRGRSEKLFF. The CDR3 DNA reads as TGTGCCAGCAGCCCCGACAGGGGGCGAAGTGAAAAACTGTTTTTT.

The J gene is TRBJ1-3, the V gene TRBV6-5; D gene ambiguous. The CDR3 consists of 15 residues. Germline CDR1 reads MNHEY; CDR2 reads SVGAGI. Deletions cut 0 bases from V and 3 bases from J, with 9 bases between. CDR3 sequence reads: CASSYSTGVGNTIYF. CDR3 bases: TGTGCCAGCAGTTACTCGACCGGGGTTGGAAACACCATATATTTT.

The CDR3 region has the DNA TGTGCCAGCAGCTACCCCTCCCAGCGGGATGAGCAGTTCTTC. Translating gives CASSYPSQRDEQFF. The V call is TRBV7-8, the J call TRBJ2-1, with D possibly TRBD2 on 6 matching bases. Trimming left V 4 bases short and J 8 bases short, with 15 bases between. This CDR3 has 14 residues. Germline assignment: CDR1 SGHVS and CDR2 FQNEAQ.

The V and J genes are TRBV5-1 and TRBJ2-2; possible D gene TRBD1, 6 bases. Trimming left V 0 bases short and J 0 bases short, with 12 bases between. The length of the CDR3 is 17 residues. CDR1 and CDR2 (germline): SGHRS, YFSETQ. CDR3 protein: CASSLGSGASNTGELFF. CDR3 DNA: TGCGCCAGCAGCTTGGGGTCAGGGGCCTCGAACACCGGGGAGCTGTTTTTT.

The chain joins TRBV5-1 to TRBJ1-1; D unresolved. Trimming shortened V by 0 bases and J by 5 bases, and 11 bases separated the two germline ends. Germline V gives CDR1 SGHRS, CDR2 YFSETQ. The CDR3 extends over 14 amino acids. Written as DNA, the CDR3 is TGCGCCAGCAGCTTGGTGGCGGTAAAAACTGAAGCTTTCTTT. It specifies CASSLVAVKTEAFF.

This chain uses TRBV9 with TRBJ1-4, with 7 positions matching TRBD1. Trimming at V came to 2 bases and at J to 7 bases, leaving 8 bases not matched to a gene. The CDR3 spans 15 residues. The germline V gene encodes CDR1 SGDLS and CDR2 YYNGEE. CDR3 protein: CASSVLQGWGEKLFF. In DNA, the CDR3 is TGTGCCAGCAGCGTTCTACAGGGGTGGGGTGAAAAACTGTTTTTT.

This chain uses TRBV5-8 with TRBJ2-2, with D possibly matching TRBD1 (6 bases). This CDR3 spans 16 amino acids. The germline V and J ends were trimmed by 3 bases and 4 bases, with 16 bases remaining between them. Germline V CDR1 and CDR2: SGHTS, YDEGEE. The CDR3 sequence is CASSSYREVSTGELFF. CDR3 sequence (DNA): TGTGCCAGCAGCTCGTACAGGGAAGTGAGCACCGGGGAGCTGTTTTTT. The variable domain in full, completed from reference TRBV5-8 and TRBJ2-2, reads EAGVTQSPTHLIKTRGQQATLRCSPISGHTSVYWYQQALGLGLQFLLWYDEGEERNRGNFPPRFSGRQFPNYSSELNVNALELEDSALYLCASSSYREVSTGELFFGEGSRLTVL.